Listed below are T cell receptor beta chains from one sample, sequenced in a study of cytomegalovirus exposure and HLA in healthy donors. Clones were sequenced by immunoSEQ multiplex PCR, and TCRdb holds only the in-frame ones, with some missing. The repertoire includes roughly 300,000 clones, 87% of them detected once, and over 1% sits in the top ten. The material sequenced was PBMCs. These receptors came from a woman under 40 in good health and CMV-seropositive. The CDR3 runs from the conserved cysteine through the conserved F or W.

CDR3 length,J gene,V gene,CDR3 protein
14,TRBJ2-7,TRBV30,CAWRDRGPSYEQYF
14,TRBJ2-7,TRBV7-2,CASSPGVSSYEQYF
15,TRBJ1-6,TRBV18,CASSPKTGLFSPLHF
16,TRBJ1-3,TRBV7-9,CASSAGNSLSGNTIYF
16,TRBJ2-4,TRBV28,CASSLNRPLAKNIQYF
15,TRBJ2-5,TRBV5-6,CASSLSPGGRETQYF
12,TRBJ2-3,TRBV5-1,CASSHNTDTQYF
13,TRBJ1-1,TRBV5-6,CASSSLAVTEAFF
14,TRBJ1-5,TRBV28,CASSFSGYNQPQHF
13,TRBJ1-1,TRBV19,CASSIAGESEAFF
18,TRBJ2-6,TRBV5-1,CASSLTTGIPSGANVLTF
11,TRBJ1-2,TRBV19,CATTGLYGYTF
15,TRBJ1-5,TRBV30,CAWSVGQLRNQPQHF
17,TRBJ1-6,TRBV7-9,CASSLLSRTGVNSPLHF
13,TRBJ2-1,TRBV5-1,CASSLGYYNEQFF
14,TRBJ1-4,TRBV7-8,CASSSPGVREKLFF
14,TRBJ2-7,TRBV2,CASSPAGAYYEQYF
13,TRBJ1-1,TRBV30,CAWRPILNTEAFF
19,TRBJ2-3,TRBV2,CASSEAPAGGVKRTDTQYF